This TCR beta chain was observed in a study of vaccination and CD4 T cells after COVID-19. The overall study: At a median approximately 100 days (range 35 to 161) after diagnosis, post-COVID samples were drawn. A few convalescent patients were sampled at day 14 and days 161 to 241 post-vaccination. General study results and limits: It was observed that, in convalescent patients, a median about 90% of reactive clones arose only post-vaccination. The analysis of convalescent patients involved relatively few individuals and lacked early post-infection timepoints.

This sample's time point: late sampling 161 to 241 days after vaccination in a few convalescent patients. TCRdb recomputed calls from the PCR reads with MiXCR, one row per CDR3 protein. The sample carries about 33,000 distinct CDR3 sequences, about 35% recorded once. Remarks on this clonotype: The antigen is unknown.

CDR1 and CDR2 from the germline V gene are SEHNR and FQNEAQ (reference sequence). V gave up 2 bases and J gave up 5 bases; unmatched junction bases: 7. The CDR3 loop spans 15 amino acids. The chain recombines TRBV7-9 with TRBJ2-3, with TRBD2 identical over 7 bases. This receptor was obtained from a human donor who had recovered from COVID-19. The sequenced sample was CD4+ T cells from blood, obtained about 7 months after SARS-CoV-2 vaccination. The CDR3 sequence is CASSLWEGQVDTQYF. The CDR3 DNA sequence: TGTGCCAGCAGCTTATGGGAGGGCCAGGTAGATACGCAGTATTTT.